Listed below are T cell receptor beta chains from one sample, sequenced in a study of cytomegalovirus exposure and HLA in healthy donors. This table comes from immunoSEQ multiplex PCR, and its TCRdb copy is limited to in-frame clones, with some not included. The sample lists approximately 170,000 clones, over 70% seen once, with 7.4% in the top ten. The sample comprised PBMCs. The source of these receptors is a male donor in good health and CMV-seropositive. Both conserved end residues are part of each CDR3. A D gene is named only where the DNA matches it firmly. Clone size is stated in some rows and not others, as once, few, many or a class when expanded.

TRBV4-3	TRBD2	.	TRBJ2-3	CASSQGLTSGGPSDTQYF	TGCGCCAGCAGCCAAGGGCTTACTAGCGGGGGGCCGTCAGATACGCAGTATTTT
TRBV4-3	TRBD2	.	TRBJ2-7	CASSQDSPGGSSYEQYF	TGCGCCAGCAGCCAAGATTCCCCGGGGGGTAGCTCCTACGAGCAGTACTTC
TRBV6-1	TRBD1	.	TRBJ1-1	CASGQGVQAFF	TGTGCCAGCGGTCAGGGGGTTCAAGCTTTCTTT
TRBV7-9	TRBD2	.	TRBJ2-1	CASSGSFSGGSGNEQFF	TGTGCCAGCAGCGGCAGCTTTAGCGGGGGGTCAGGGAATGAGCAGTTCTTC
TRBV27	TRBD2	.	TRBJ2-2	CASSSLGASGGAGTGELFF	TGTGCCAGCAGTTCCCTGGGGGCTAGCGGGGGGGCGGGGACCGGGGAGCTGTTTTTT
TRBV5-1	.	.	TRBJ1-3	CASSLEDWAGNTIYF	TGCGCCAGCAGCTTGGAGGACTGGGCTGGAAACACCATATATTTT
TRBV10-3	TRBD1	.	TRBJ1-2	CAISEGFVGTGDFYGYTF	TGTGCCATCAGTGAAGGATTCGTCGGGACAGGGGACTTCTATGGCTACACCTTC
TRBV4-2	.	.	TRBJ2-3	CASSQEGGPPRADTQYF	TGTGCCAGCAGCCAAGAAGGGGGACCCCCAAGGGCAGATACGCAGTATTTT
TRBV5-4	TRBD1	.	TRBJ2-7	CASSPRGQASSYEQYF	TGTGCCAGCAGTCCCCGGGGACAGGCGAGCTCCTACGAGCAGTACTTC
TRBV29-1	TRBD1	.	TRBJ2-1	CSATGPYNEQFF	TGCAGCGCGACAGGGCCCTACAATGAGCAGTTCTTC
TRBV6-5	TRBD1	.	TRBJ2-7	CASSYGGTGNYEQYF	TGTGCCAGCAGTTACGGCGGGACAGGGAACTACGAGCAGTACTTC
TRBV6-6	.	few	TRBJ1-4	CASSLGGNEKLFF	TGTGCCAGCAGTCTGGGGGGTAATGAAAAACTGTTTTTT
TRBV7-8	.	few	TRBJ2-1	CASSSGTPSSYNEQFF	TGTGCCAGCAGCTCCGGGACTCCGAGCTCCTACAATGAGCAGTTCTTC
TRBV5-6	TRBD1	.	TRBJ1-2	CASSLGPGGLEFYGYTF	TGTGCCAGCAGCTTGGGGCCAGGGGGCCTTGAGTTCTATGGCTACACCTTC
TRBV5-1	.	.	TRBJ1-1	CASSLRSQGNTEAFF	TGCGCCAGCAGCCTCCGCTCCCAGGGCAACACTGAAGCTTTCTTT
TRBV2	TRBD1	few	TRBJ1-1	CASSPNRGDTEAFF	TGTGCCAGCTCCCCGAACAGGGGGGACACTGAAGCTTTCTTT
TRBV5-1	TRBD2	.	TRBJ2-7	CASSLGEGGYYEQYF	TGCGCCAGCAGCTTGGGGGAGGGAGGGTACTACGAGCAGTACTTC
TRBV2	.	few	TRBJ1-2	CASSEAPGGYTF	TGTGCCAGCAGTGAAGCCCCAGGTGGCTACACCTTC
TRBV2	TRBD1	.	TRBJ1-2	CASRADRDGGYTF	TGTGCCAGCAGAGCCGACAGGGATGGTGGCTACACCTTC
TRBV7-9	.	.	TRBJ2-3	CASSLIGGGPDTQYF	TGTGCCAGCAGCTTAATTGGCGGGGGCCCAGATACGCAGTATTTT
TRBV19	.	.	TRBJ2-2	CASINFGQLNTGELFF	TGTGCCAGTATTAATTTTGGGCAGTTAAACACCGGGGAGCTGTTTTTT
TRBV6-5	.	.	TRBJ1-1	CASSLIGAKGEAFF	TGTGCCAGCAGCCTTATAGGGGCGAAGGGTGAAGCTTTCTTT
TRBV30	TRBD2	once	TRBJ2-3	CAWNLLAASGGDTQYF	TGTGCCTGGAACCTACTAGCGGCTAGCGGGGGAGATACGCAGTATTTT
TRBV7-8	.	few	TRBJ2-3	CASRVMYSDTQYF	TGTGCCAGCAGAGTTATGTACTCAGATACGCAGTATTTT
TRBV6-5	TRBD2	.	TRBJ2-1	CASSSGGAIEQFF	TGTGCCAGCAGTTCCGGGGGGGCGATTGAGCAGTTCTTC
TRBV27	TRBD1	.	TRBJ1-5	CASSPTGDSNQPQHF	TGTGCCAGCAGTCCAACAGGGGATAGCAATCAGCCCCAGCATTTT
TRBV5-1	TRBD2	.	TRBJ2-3	CASSLRGLAGVTDTQYF	TGCGCCAGCAGCTTGCGGGGACTAGCGGGGGTCACAGATACGCAGTATTTT
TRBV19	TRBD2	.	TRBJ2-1	CASSPQHAGGHNEQFF	TGTGCCAGTAGTCCTCAGCATGCGGGGGGGCATAATGAGCAGTTCTTC
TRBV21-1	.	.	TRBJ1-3	CAVPGVAGNTIYF	TGTGCCGTACCAGGGGTCGCTGGAAACACCATATATTTT
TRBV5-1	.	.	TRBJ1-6	CASSPFTGHSLDSPLHF	TGCGCCAGCAGCCCCTTTACGGGACACTCCTTGGATTCACCCCTCCACTTT
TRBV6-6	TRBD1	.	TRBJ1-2	CASSHPGQGYGYTF	TGTGCCAGCAGTCACCCGGGACAGGGTTATGGCTACACCTTC
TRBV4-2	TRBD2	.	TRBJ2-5	CASSQVRGGSGGAGQTQYF	TGTGCCAGCAGCCAAGTCCGGGGGGGTAGCGGGGGGGCCGGACAGACCCAGTACTTC